This T cell receptor (beta chain) was obtained from a study of T-cell memory formation after mild COVID-19 (dated by TCRdb to the early 2020s). Background for the entire study: Most TCR sequence clusters were specific to one of the two donors. In a couple of donors, T-cell clones that expanded and contracted after mild COVID-19 were followed by sequencing TCRalpha and TCRbeta repertoires longitudinally. Two young, previously healthy adult volunteers made up the cohort, one male and one female. Beyond this particular receptor, the publication reports: Contracting CD4+ clones were found mainly in CM and EM memory subsets, while CD8+ clones were enriched in EMRA. Only a couple of mild cases were covered in the study, and larger cohorts including severe cases with pre-infection samples were considered necessary. Some responding clones were found in pre-infection memory, which suggests that pre-existing cross-reactive memory T cells took part in the SARS-CoV-2 response. Clones contracting from day 15 to 85 had balanced CD4/CD8 phenotypes, while a second wave expanding from day 15 to 37 was biased towards CD4+. The second-wave clones that peaked on day 37 were not confirmed to be SARS-CoV-2 specific.

In this sample, this clonotype turned up a few times. Its antigen remains undetermined. Base qualities are not at hand, and no much larger clone is one base apart. The germline V gene (reference sequence) specifies SEHNR as CDR1 and FQNEAQ as CDR2. At the junction V is shortened by 5 bases and J by 7 bases; bases outside the gene matches: 12. CDR3 length: 17 amino acids, cysteine to phenylalanine. Only the CDR3 DNA is retained, 51 bases long and in frame from the first base. PBMCs were isolated by Ficoll-Paque density gradient centrifugation. The sample was run on an Illumina NovaSeq 6000. cDNA libraries for TCRalpha and TCRbeta were prepared by 5'RACE using constant-segment primers, with sample barcodes and unique molecular identifiers added. Trizol reagent was used to extract RNA from every sample. Libraries were amplified in two PCR steps, with a second sample barcode and Illumina TruSeq adapters added in the second step. The libraries were sequenced on an Illumina NovaSeq using 2 x 150 bp paired-end reads. From the authors' description of their analysis: The reads were demultiplexed and collapsed into UMI-guided consensus sequences using migec v1.2.7. Using mixcr v2.1.11, the UMI consensuses were aligned to TRA and TRB V and J templates and assembled into clonotypes. Clonotypes were classified as expanded or contracted when called significant by both edgeR and NoisET, with noise models trained on biological replicates. For edgeR calls, the thresholds were a false discovery rate-adjusted p below 0.01 and a log2 fold-change of 1. As an exploratory analysis of dynamics, max-normalized trajectories of the 1000 most abundant clonotypes were examined by PCA with hierarchical clustering. The CD4 or CD8 phenotype of responding clones was assigned using the separately sequenced CD4+ and CD8+ repertoires. The public sequencing data were trimmed at Q25 with fastp and processed into clonotypes with MiXCR by TCRdb, which kept only in-frame beta chains. For every CDR3 protein sequence, its rows merge into one entry that carries the most common genes and DNA. TCRdb's processing, not the authors' own work, is the source of the V and J calls. For this sample the table gives about 100,000 distinct CDR3 sequences, of which around 15% were detected only once. Clones ranked in the top ten supply around two fifths of the sample.

Sample: PBMCs or a T cell subset sorted from them (not recorded which). The sequence was collected from a man between 18 and 35 years old who had mild COVID-19 (a few samples of this study predate the infection). The sample titles of this study are shuffled in the database, so cell type and time point are left out; the donor was told from shared clones. The receptor chain draws on TRBV7-9 and TRBJ2-1, with 12 junctional bases fitting TRBD2. At the DNA level, the sequence is TGTGCCAGCAGCCCTAGCGGGGGGGCCGTGGTAGGGAATGAGCAGTTCTTC. This gives the protein CASSPSGGAVVGNEQFF. Supplemented by the reference TRBV7-9 and TRBJ2-1 proteins around the CDR3, the complete variable domain is DTGVSQNPRHKITKRGQNVTFRCDPISEHNRLYWYRQTLGQGPEFLTYFQNEAQLEKSRLLSDRFSAERPKGSFSTLEIQRTEQGDSAMYLCASSPSGGAVVGNEQFFGPGTRLTVL.